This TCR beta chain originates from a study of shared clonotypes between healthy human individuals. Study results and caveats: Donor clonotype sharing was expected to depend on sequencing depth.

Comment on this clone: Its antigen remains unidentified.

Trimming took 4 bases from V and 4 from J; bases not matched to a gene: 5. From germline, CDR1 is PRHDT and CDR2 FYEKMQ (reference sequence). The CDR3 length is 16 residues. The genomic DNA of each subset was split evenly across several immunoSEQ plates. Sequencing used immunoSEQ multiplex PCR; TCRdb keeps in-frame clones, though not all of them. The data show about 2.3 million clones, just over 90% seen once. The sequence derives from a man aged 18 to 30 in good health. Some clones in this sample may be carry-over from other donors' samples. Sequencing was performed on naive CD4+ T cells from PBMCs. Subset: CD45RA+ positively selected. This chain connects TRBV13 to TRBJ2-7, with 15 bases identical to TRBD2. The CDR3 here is CASSSPGTSGRYEQYF. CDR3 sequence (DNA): TGTGCCAGCAGCTCACCCGGGACTAGCGGGAGGTACGAGCAGTACTTC.